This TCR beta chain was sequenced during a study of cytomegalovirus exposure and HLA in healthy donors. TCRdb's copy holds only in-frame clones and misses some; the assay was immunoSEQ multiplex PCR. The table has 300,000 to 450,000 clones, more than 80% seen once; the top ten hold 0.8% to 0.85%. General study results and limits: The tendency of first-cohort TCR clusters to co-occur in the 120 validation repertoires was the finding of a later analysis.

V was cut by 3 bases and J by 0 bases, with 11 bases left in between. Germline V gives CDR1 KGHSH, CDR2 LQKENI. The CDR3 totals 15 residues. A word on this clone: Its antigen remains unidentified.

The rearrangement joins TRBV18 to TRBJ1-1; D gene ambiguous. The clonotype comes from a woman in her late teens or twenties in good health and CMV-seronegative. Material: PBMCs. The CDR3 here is CASSPSTGLNTEAFF. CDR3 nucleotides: TGTGCCAGCTCACCTTCCACGGGTCTGAACACTGAAGCTTTCTTT.